The present T cell receptor (beta chain) was sequenced within a study of PD-1 blockade in classical Hodgkin lymphoma. The wider study: Patients were dosed intravenously with nivolumab at 3 mg/kg every 2 weeks.

Germline V CDR1 and CDR2: MDHEN, SYDVKM. There are 14 residues in the CDR3. Trimming shortened V by 3 bases and J by 1 base, and 9 bases separated the two germline ends. In regard to this clone: The antigen is unknown.

Following autologous stem cell transplantation, relapse occurred in every patient, and exposure to brentuximab vedotin varied. Libraries were prepared by immunoSEQ multiplex PCR; TCRdb keeps only in-frame clonotypes and omits some of them. Found here are approximately 79,000 clones, approximately 91% of them singletons; the top ten hold about 2.7%. Study-wide points: It was CD4+ TCR diversity, not CD8+, that rose significantly by C4D1. TCR diversity at baseline was reported to be reduced in newly diagnosed patients relative to healthy donors.

The rearrangement joins TRBV28 to TRBJ1-1, with D tentatively TRBD1 (6 bases). The sequencing used peripheral blood mononuclear cells (PBMCs), collected before the second cycle of nivolumab. The origin of this receptor is a human donor with classical Hodgkin lymphoma. The CDR3 is CASSFSGQNTEAFF. The CDR3 bases are TGTGCCAGCAGTTTTTCGGGACAGAACACTGAAGCTTTCTTT.